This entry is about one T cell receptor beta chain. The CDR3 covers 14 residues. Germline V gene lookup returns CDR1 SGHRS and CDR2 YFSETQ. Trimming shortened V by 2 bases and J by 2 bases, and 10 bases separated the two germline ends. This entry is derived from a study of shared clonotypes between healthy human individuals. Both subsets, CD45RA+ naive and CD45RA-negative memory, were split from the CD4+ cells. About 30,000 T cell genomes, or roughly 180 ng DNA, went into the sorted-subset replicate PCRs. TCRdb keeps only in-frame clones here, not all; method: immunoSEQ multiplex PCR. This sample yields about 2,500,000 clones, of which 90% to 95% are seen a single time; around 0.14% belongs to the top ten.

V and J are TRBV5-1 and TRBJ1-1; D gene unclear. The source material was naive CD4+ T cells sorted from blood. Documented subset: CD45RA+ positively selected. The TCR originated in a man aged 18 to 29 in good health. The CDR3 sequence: CASSFAGGNTEAFF. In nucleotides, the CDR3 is TGCGCCAGCAGCTTCGCAGGAGGAAACACTGAAGCTTTCTTT.